Listed below are T cell receptor beta chains from one sample, sequenced in a study of beta chain features in type 1 diabetes. The protocol was immunoSEQ multiplex PCR, while the TCRdb copy is restricted to in-frame clones and leaves out a portion. The sample consists of 680,000 or so clones, 15% to 17% of them appearing once. Material: naive CD4+ T cells from blood. The origin of the receptors is a man younger than 30 in good health. CDR3s include the opening cysteine and the closing phenylalanine or tryptophan. Each record gives: D gene, clone size, J gene, V gene, CDR3 protein, CDR3 DNA. A D gene is named only where the DNA matches it firmly. For some rows the clone size is stated as once, few or many, or as a class when expanded; others skip it.

D gene: TRBD1; clone size: few; J gene: TRBJ1-1; V gene: TRBV6-5; CDR3 protein: CASRRQGTNTEAFF; CDR3 DNA: TGTGCCAGCAGGAGACAGGGTACGAACACTGAAGCTTTCTTT
D gene: NA; clone size: NA; J gene: TRBJ2-3; V gene: TRBV7-2; CDR3 protein: CASSLRRAADTQYF; CDR3 DNA: TGTGCCAGCAGCCTGCGCCGTGCAGCAGATACGCAGTATTTT
D gene: TRBD1; clone size: many; J gene: TRBJ2-7; V gene: TRBV10-3; CDR3 protein: CAISGTGGYEQYF; CDR3 DNA: TGTGCCATCAGTGGGACAGGGGGCTACGAGCAGTACTTC
D gene: NA; clone size: NA; J gene: TRBJ1-2; V gene: TRBV15; CDR3 protein: CATSRDLPAVSSYGYTF; CDR3 DNA: TGTGCCACCAGCAGAGATTTGCCAGCAGTATCAAGCTATGGCTACACCTTC
D gene: NA; clone size: few; J gene: TRBJ2-7; V gene: TRBV7-2; CDR3 protein: CASSLGPGNSYEQYF; CDR3 DNA: TGTGCCAGCAGCTTAGGTCCGGGGAACTCCTACGAGCAGTACTTC
D gene: NA; clone size: few; J gene: TRBJ2-4; V gene: TRBV19; CDR3 protein: CASSIVGAQNIQYF; CDR3 DNA: TGTGCCAGTAGTATAGTGGGGGCCCAAAACATTCAGTACTTC
D gene: TRBD2; clone size: few; J gene: TRBJ2-7; V gene: TRBV5-1; CDR3 protein: CASSQGTSGNEQYF; CDR3 DNA: TGCGCCAGCAGTCAAGGGACTAGCGGGAACGAGCAGTACTTC
D gene: NA; clone size: few; J gene: TRBJ1-5; V gene: TRBV7-3; CDR3 protein: CASSLSRDQPQHF; CDR3 DNA: TGTGCCAGCAGCTTAAGTCGAGATCAGCCCCAGCATTTT
D gene: NA; clone size: NA; J gene: TRBJ2-1; V gene: TRBV5-4; CDR3 protein: CASSLDAGLNNEQFF; CDR3 DNA: TGTGCCAGCAGCTTGGACGCAGGGCTCAACAATGAGCAGTTCTTC
D gene: NA; clone size: few; J gene: TRBJ1-1; V gene: TRBV30; CDR3 protein: CAWRRGAFF; CDR3 DNA: TGTGCCTGGCGGAGGGGAGCTTTCTTT
D gene: NA; clone size: NA; J gene: TRBJ1-3; V gene: TRBV9; CDR3 protein: CASSVGPSGDTIYF; CDR3 DNA: TGTGCCAGCAGCGTCGGGCCCTCGGGGGACACCATATATTTT
D gene: NA; clone size: few; J gene: TRBJ2-7; V gene: TRBV10-3; CDR3 protein: CAISERMTEPTYEQYF; CDR3 DNA: TGTGCCATCAGTGAGAGGATGACAGAACCCACCTACGAGCAGTACTTC